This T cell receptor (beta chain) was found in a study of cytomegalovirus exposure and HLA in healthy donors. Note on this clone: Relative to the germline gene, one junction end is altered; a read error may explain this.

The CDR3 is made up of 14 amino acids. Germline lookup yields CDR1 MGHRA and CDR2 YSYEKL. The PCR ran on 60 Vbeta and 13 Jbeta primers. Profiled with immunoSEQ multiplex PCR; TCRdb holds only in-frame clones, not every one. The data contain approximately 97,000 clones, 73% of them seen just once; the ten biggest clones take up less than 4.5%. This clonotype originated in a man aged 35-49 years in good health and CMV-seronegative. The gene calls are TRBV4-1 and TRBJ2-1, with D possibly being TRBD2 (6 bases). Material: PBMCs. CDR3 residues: CAGSPGGDYNEQFF. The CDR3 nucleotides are TGCGCCGGCAGCCCCGGGGGAGACTACAATGAGCAGTTCTTC.